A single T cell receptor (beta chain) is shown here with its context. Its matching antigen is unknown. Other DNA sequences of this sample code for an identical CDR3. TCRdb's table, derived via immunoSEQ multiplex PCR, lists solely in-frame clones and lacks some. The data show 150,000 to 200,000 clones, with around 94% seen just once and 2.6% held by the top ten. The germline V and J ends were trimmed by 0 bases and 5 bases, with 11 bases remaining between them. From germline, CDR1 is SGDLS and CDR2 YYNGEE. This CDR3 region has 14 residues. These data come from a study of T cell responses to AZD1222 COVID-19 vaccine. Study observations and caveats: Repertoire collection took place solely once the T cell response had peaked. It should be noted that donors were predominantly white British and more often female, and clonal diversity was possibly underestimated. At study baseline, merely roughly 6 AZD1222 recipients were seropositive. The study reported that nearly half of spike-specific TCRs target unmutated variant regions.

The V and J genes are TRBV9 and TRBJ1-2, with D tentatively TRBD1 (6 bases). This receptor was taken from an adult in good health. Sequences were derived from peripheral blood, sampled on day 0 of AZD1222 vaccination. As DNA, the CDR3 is TGTGCCAGCAGCGTAGAAGGGACAAATTATGGCTACACCTTC. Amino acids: CASSVEGTNYGYTF.